This TCR beta chain was sequenced in a study of STAT5B mutations in CD4+ large granular lymphocyte leukemia. Study-wide findings and caveats: Main leukemic clonotypes were patient-specific, but around 25% appeared at low frequency elsewhere.

V gave up 3 bases and J gave up 7 bases, with 14 bases separating them. This CDR3 is 15 amino acids long. In germline, CDR1 is SGHNT, CDR2 YYREEE (reference sequence). This clone has a handful of counts. What it binds is unknown. Authors' data handling: A productive frequency of 2.59 x 10-5 was the lowest detectable. Profiled with immunoSEQ multiplex PCR; TCRdb holds only in-frame clones, not every one. D and trimming come from the DNA, and the V and J calls and clone size come from that table. Counted here are tens of thousands of clones, roughly 65% occurring once; the ten biggest clones make up around 2.9%.

The sequence came from a human donor in good health. The rearrangement uses TRBV5-4 and TRBJ1-6; the D gene is possibly TRBD1 (6 bases). Sequencing input: CD4+ T cells from blood buffy coats. The CDR3: CASSWGGRINSPLHF. The CDR3 coding sequence is TGTGCCAGCAGCTGGGGGGGCAGGATAAATTCACCCCTCCACTTT.